This entry features one TCR beta chain sequence. The antigen is not known. Vbeta (60) and Jbeta (13) primers were used in the PCR. The assay was immunoSEQ multiplex PCR, and TCRdb's table has in-frame clones only and misses some. The table lists roughly 150,000 clones, around 73% of them singletons. Donors in the study were healthy people who gave bone marrow. V lost 3 bases, J lost 1 base, and 15 bases lay in between. The CDR3 consists of 16 residues. Per germline, CDR1 SGDLS and CDR2 YYNGEE. The data stem from a study of cytomegalovirus exposure and HLA in healthy donors. The wider study: Earlier, 150 million to 200 million T cells were analyzed, and around 100 million unique TCR beta sequences were found among them. Study observations and caveats: When analyzed later, a missense DCLRE1C variant was found to be linked to TCR beta V- and J-gene trimming.

The V and J genes are TRBV9 and TRBJ2-3; D is perhaps TRBD2 (5 bases). Sequencing input: PBMCs. The TCR sequence derives from a woman under 30 in good health and CMV-seropositive. CDR3 residues: CASSARLARGTDTQYF. The CDR3 DNA reads TGTGCCAGCAGCGCCCGGCTAGCTAGGGGCACAGATACGCAGTATTTT. The variable domain in full, completed from reference TRBV9 and TRBJ2-3, reads DSGVTQTPKHLITATGQRVTLRCSPRSGDLSVYWYQQSLDQGLQFLIQYYNGEERAKGNILERFSAQQFPDLHSELNLSSLELGDSALYFCASSARLARGTDTQYFGPGTRLTVL.